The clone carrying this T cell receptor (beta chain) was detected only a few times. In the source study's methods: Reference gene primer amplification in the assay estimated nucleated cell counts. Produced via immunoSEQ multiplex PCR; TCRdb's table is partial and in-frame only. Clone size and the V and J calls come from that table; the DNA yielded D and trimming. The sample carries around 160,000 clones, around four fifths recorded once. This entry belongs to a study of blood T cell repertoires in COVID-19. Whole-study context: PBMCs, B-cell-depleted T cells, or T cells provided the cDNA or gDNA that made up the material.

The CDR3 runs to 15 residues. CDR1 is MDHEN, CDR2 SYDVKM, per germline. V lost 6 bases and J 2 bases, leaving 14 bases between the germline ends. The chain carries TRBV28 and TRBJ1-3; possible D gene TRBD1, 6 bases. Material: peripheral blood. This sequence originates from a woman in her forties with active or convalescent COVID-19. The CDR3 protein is CASSQSRGAGNTIYF. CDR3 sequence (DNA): TGTGCCAGCAGCCAAAGCAGGGGAGCTGGAAACACCATATATTTT.